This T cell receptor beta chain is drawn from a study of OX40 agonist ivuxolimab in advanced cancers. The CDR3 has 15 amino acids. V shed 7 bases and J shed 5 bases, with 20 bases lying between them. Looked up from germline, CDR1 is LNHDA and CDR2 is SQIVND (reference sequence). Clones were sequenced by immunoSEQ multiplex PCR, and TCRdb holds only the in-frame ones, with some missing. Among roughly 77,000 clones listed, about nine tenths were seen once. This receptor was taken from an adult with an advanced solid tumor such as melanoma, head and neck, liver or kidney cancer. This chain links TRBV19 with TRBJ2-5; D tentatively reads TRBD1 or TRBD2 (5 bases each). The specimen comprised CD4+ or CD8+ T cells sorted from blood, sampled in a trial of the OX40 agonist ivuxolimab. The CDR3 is CASKASEDWGETQYF. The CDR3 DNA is TGTGCCAGTAAGGCGTCAGAGGACTGGGGGGAGACCCAGTACTTC.